These 11 T cell receptor beta chains were sequenced from one sample in a study of blood T cells in healthy people across ages. Alongside a J-beta primer mix, a sample-barcoded 5' primer served in a second PCR lasting 7 to 11 cycles. TCRdb reprocessed the 5' RACE reads via MiXCR and lists one record per CDR3 protein. The sample has about 800,000 distinct CDR3 sequences, approximately 25% seen once. In addition, the sample was reused for a study of T cells of mothers and their children.

The sequenced sample consisted of blood. The receptors shown here come from a boy younger than 18 in good health.

The chain employs TRBV5-8 and TRBJ2-1; TRBD1 matches 7 bases. The ends lost 8 bases at V and 2 bases at J; junction bases unmatched: 10. The CDR3 sequence is 15 residues long. Germline CDR1 is SGHTS and CDR2 is YDEGEE. The CDR3 is CARGRGSPTYNEQFF. CDR3 nucleotide sequence: TGTGCCAGAGGCAGGGGGAGCCCCACCTACAATGAGCAGTTCTTC.

The genes are TRBV27 and TRBJ1-1; tentatively, D is TRBD1 (5 bases). The germline V gene has CDR1 MNHEY and CDR2 SMNVEV (reference sequence). Trimming stripped 3 bases from V and 4 bases from J, with 9 bases between. CDR3 size: 13 residues. CDR3 coding DNA: TGTGCCAGCAGTTTTGAGGGGCCCACTGAAGCTTTCTTT. Translation gives CASSFEGPTEAFF.

The chain is built from TRBV10-3 and TRBJ1-5; D is undetermined. The germline CDR1 and CDR2 sequences are ENHRY and SYGVKD. V was cut by 3 bases and J by 0 bases, with 9 bases left in between. The CDR3 covers 15 residues. CDR3 amino acids: CAISESGYSNQPQHF. The CDR3 DNA sequence: TGTGCCATCAGTGAATCCGGGTATAGCAATCAGCCCCAGCATTTT.

The chain uses TRBV4-3 and TRBJ2-3, with D hard to call. The CDR3 loop spans 14 amino acids. From germline, CDR1 is LGHNA and CDR2 YSLEER. The germline V and J ends were trimmed by 1 base and 1 base, with 6 bases remaining between them. CDR3: CASSQGTGTDTQYF. CDR3 nucleotide sequence: TGCGCCAGCAGCCAAGGGACGGGCACAGATACGCAGTATTTT.

This chain links TRBV5-6 with TRBJ2-7; 8 nucleotides agree with TRBD1. The CDR3 spans 16 residues. CDR1 is SGHDT, CDR2 YYEEEE, per germline. J was trimmed by 1 base and V by 4 bases; bases with no gene match: 10. The CDR3 is CASSRFGQGTSYEQYF. The CDR3 region has the DNA TGTGCCAGCAGCAGATTCGGACAGGGAACATCCTACGAGCAGTACTTC.

This sequence joins TRBV4-2 and TRBJ2-7; 12 bases line up with TRBD1. The CDR3 is 15 amino acids. Germline V gene sequence: CDR1 LGHNA, CDR2 YNFKEQ. V was pared by 3 bases and J by 3 bases, with 3 bases of the junction left unmatched. In DNA, the CDR3 is TGTGCCAGCAGCCAGTGGGACAGGGGGCTCTACGAGCAGTACTTC. It translates to CASSQWDRGLYEQYF.

The rearrangement uses TRBV29-1 and TRBJ2-5, with TRBD2 identical over 12 bases. The CDR3 has 13 residues. Looked up from germline, CDR1 is SQVTM and CDR2 is ANQGSEA. Trimming took 5 bases from V and 4 from J; bases not matched to a gene: 2. The DNA of the CDR3 is TGCAGCGTTAGACTAGCGGGAGTAGAGACCCAGTACTTC. The encoded protein is CSVRLAGVETQYF.

The V call is TRBV5-6, the J call TRBJ2-7; a possible D gene is TRBD1 (5 bases). CDR1 and CDR2 from the germline V gene are SGHDT and YYEEEE. The CDR3 covers 14 residues. V dropped 4 bases and J dropped 0 bases, with 11 bases sitting between them. CDR3 nucleotide sequence: TGTGCCAGCAGCACACAGGCGAACTCCTACGAGCAGTACTTC. It translates to CASSTQANSYEQYF.

This clonotype was found a few times. This chain joins TRBV7-9 and TRBJ1-1; D perhaps matches TRBD1 (5 bases). V was cut by 5 bases and J by 8 bases, with 12 bases left in between. The CDR3 totals 12 residues. The germline V gene has CDR1 SEHNR and CDR2 FQNEAQ (reference sequence). The CDR3: CASSAHRREAFF. The CDR3 coding sequence is TGTGCCAGCAGCGCGCACAGGAGGGAAGCTTTCTTT.

V is TRBV5-1 and J is TRBJ2-7, with 9 bases lining up with TRBD1. V shed 4 bases and J 6 bases; nucleotides not matched to a gene: 8. Germline CDR1 SGHRS, CDR2 YFSETQ. The CDR3 runs 14 residues. The CDR3 DNA is TGCGCCAGCAGCCCGGGGGACAGGGCGTCCGAGCAGTACTTC. Translating gives CASSPGDRASEQYF.

The chain joins TRBV7-9 to TRBJ1-2; 9 nucleotides agree with TRBD1. J was trimmed by 10 bases and V by 4 bases; bases with no gene match: 10. Germline V gene data show CDR1 as SEHNR and CDR2 as FQNEAQ (reference sequence). The CDR3 runs to 14 residues. CDR3 bases: TGTGCCAGCAGCTGGGGACAGGGAAGAGTAGACTACACCTTC. Its protein is CASSWGQGRVDYTF.